This T cell receptor beta chain was captured in a study of shared T cell receptors in the human thymus. Germline CDR1 and CDR2: SGHTA and FQGTGA. The ends were cut back, 5 bases at V and 1 base at J, with 10 bases in the middle. The CDR3 runs to 14 residues. The repertoire was sequenced with immunoSEQ multiplex PCR; TCRdb's copy has only in-frame clones and lacks some. The repertoire holds roughly 710,000 clones, with approximately 85% as singletons. In addition, the sample was reused for a study of human thymus T cells. That work contributes: Serving as donors were healthy Finnish infants, each of whom was having open corrective surgery for congenital heart defects. Thymus specimens were resections from corrective heart surgery. There appeared to be biased usage of V and J genes in thymic and blood repertoires. Thymic repertoires overlap heavily among unrelated individuals, related research has reported.

The TCR originated in a girl less than two years old with a congenital heart defect. The gene calls are TRBV7-3 and TRBJ2-3; D possibly corresponds to TRBD2 (6 bases). The material sequenced was thymocytes. CDR3 nucleotides: TGTGCCAGCAGCGGACCGGGGGGCACAGATACGCAGTATTTT. Translating it yields CASSGPGGTDTQYF. The full variable domain, completed using reference TRBV7-3 and TRBJ2-3, is GAGVSQTPSNKVTEKGKYVELRCDPISGHTALYWYRQSLGQGPEFLIYFQGTGAADDSGLPNDRFFAVRPEGSVSTLKIQRTERGDSAVYLCASSGPGGTDTQYFGPGTRLTVL.